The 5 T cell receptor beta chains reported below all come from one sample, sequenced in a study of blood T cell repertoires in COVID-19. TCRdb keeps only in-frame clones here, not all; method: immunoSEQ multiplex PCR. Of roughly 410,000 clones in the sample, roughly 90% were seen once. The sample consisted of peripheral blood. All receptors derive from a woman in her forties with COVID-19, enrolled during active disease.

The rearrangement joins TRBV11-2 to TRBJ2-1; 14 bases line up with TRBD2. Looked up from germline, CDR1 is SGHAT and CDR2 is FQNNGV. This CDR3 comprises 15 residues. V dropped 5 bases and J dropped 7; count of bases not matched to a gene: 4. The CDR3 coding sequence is TGTGCCAGCAGCCTGACTAGCGGGGGGGCAAATGAGCAGTTCTTC. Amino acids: CASSLTSGGANEQFF.

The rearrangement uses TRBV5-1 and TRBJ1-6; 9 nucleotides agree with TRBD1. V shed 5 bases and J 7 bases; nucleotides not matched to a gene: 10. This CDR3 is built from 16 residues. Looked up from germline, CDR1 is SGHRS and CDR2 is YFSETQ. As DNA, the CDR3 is TGCGCCAGCAGACAGAATCCGGGACAGGGAAATTCACCCCTCCACTTT. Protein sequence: CASRQNPGQGNSPLHF.

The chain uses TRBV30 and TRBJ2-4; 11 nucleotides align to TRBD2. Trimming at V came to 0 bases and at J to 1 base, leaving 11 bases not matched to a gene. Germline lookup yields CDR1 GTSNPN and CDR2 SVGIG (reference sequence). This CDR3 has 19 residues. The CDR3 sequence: CAWSVAGTSGKRAKNIQYF. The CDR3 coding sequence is TGTGCCTGGAGTGTAGCCGGGACTAGCGGAAAGAGGGCCAAAAACATTCAGTACTTC.

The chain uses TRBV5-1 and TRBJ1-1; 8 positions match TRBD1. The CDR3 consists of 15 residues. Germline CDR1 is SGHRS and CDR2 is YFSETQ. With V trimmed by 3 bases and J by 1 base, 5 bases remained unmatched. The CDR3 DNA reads TGCGCCAGCAGCTACCAGGGGGCGAGGAACACTGAAGCTTTCTTT. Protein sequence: CASSYQGARNTEAFF.

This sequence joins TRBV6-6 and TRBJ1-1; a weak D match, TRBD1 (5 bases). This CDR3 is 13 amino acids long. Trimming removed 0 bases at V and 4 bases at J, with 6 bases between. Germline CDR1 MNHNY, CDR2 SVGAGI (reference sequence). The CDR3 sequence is CASSYSTGTEAFF. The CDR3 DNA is TGTGCCAGCAGTTACTCAACAGGCACTGAAGCTTTCTTT.